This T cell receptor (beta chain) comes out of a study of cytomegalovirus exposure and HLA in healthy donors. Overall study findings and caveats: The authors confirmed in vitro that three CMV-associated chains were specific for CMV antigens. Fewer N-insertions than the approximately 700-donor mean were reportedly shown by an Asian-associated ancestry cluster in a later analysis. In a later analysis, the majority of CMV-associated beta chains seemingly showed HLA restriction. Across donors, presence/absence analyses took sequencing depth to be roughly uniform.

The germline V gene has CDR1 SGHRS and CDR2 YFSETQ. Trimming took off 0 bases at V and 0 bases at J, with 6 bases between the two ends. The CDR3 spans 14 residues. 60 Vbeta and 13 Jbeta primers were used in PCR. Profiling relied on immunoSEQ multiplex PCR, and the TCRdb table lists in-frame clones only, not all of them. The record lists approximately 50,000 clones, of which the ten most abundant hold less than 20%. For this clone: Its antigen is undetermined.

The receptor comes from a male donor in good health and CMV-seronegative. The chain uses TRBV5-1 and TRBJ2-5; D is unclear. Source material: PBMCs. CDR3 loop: CASSLGVHQETQYF. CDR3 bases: TGCGCCAGCAGCTTGGGAGTACACCAAGAGACCCAGTACTTC. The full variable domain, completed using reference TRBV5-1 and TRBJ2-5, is KAGVTQTPRYLIKTRGQQVTLSCSPISGHRSVSWYQQTPGQGLQFLFEYFSETQRNKGNFPGRFSGRQFSNSRSEMNVSTLELGDSALYLCASSLGVHQETQYFGPGTRLLVL.